The present entry profiles one TCR beta chain with its context. What it recognizes is unknown. Investigators prepared the TCR beta libraries by applying iRepertoire HTBI primers and Arm-PCR of CDR3 regions. A single record per CDR3 protein comes from TCRdb applying MiXCR to the multiplex PCR reads. This sample has roughly 700,000 distinct CDR3 sequences, with about 32% found just once. This sample stems from a study of regulatory T cells in long-lasting Graves disease. Study-wide context: The term persistent Graves' disease signified upward of 5 years on antithyroid drugs with positive TSH receptor antibodies. Overall study findings and caveats: Persistent cases of Graves' showed reduced TCR diversity relative to newly diagnosed patients. Patients with persistent disease showed a bias toward TRBV28, TRBJ1-2 and TRBJ2-5.

The time point is: persistent/refractory GD, antithyroid drugs over 5 years with positive TRAb. The TCR library used RNA extracted from PBMCs. Xi'an, China, was home to the endocrinology department that provided patients. CDR3 length: 15 residues. Germline CDR1 and CDR2: SGHTA and FQGTGA. J lost 4 bases, V lost 4 bases, and 7 bases had no gene match. The input for sequencing was peripheral blood mononuclear cells (PBMCs), taken when the disease was refractory, from a patient treated with antithyroid drugs. The J gene is TRBJ1-1, the V gene TRBV7-3; the match to TRBD1 covers 9 bases. This clonotype was obtained from a female donor with Graves disease. The CDR3: CASSSGQGIGTEAFF. The DNA of the CDR3 is TGTGCCAGCAGCTCGGGACAGGGAATAGGCACTGAAGCTTTCTTT.